The 6 T cell receptor beta chains given below trace back to one sample, sequenced in a study of blood T cell repertoires in COVID-19. Method: immunoSEQ multiplex PCR; TCRdb's copy keeps in-frame clones and lacks some. Seen here are approximately 160,000 clones, 84% observed once, and the top ten hold over 12%. The sample was peripheral blood. These receptors originate from a man aged 18 to 35 with active or convalescent COVID-19.

The CDR3 DNA reads as TGTGCCAGTAGTATTAGGGCTAGCGGGAGGGCCGGGGAGACCCAGTACTTC. Encoded protein: CASSIRASGRAGETQYF. The chain has TRBV19 and TRBJ2-5, with TRBD2 matching 12 bases. Looked up from germline, CDR1 is LNHDA and CDR2 is SQIVND (reference sequence). Unmatched junction bases numbered 10, after V lost 3 bases and J lost 5 bases. This CDR3 region has 17 residues.

This clone was counted between two and nine times. The V gene is TRBV19, the J gene TRBJ2-2; 7 bases line up with TRBD1. With V trimmed by 4 bases and J by 7 bases, 6 bases remained unmatched. This CDR3 has 14 amino acids. Germline-derived CDR1 and CDR2 are LNHDA and SQIVND (reference sequence). The CDR3 loop is CASSKAGGVGELFF. The DNA of the CDR3 is TGTGCCAGTAGTAAGGCAGGGGGAGTCGGGGAGCTGTTTTTT. Filled out from reference TRBV19 and TRBJ2-2, the complete variable domain reads DGGITQSPKYLFRKEGQNVTLSCEQNLNHDAMYWYRQDPGQGLRLIYYSQIVNDFQKGDIAEGYSVSREKKESFPLTVTSAQKNPTAFYLCASSKAGGVGELFFGEGSRLTVL.

The V and J genes are TRBV19 and TRBJ2-2; no clear D gene. Germline CDR1 LNHDA, CDR2 SQIVND (reference sequence). V was cut by 5 bases and J by 6 bases, with 10 bases left in between. This CDR3 has 13 amino acids. In nucleotides, the CDR3 is TGTGCCAGTAGTTCCCTCCGCGCCGGGGAGCTGTTTTTT. It codes for CASSSLRAGELFF.

V gene TRBV6-2 or TRBV6-3 combines with J gene TRBJ2-7, with 7 bases fitting TRBD2. The V and J ends lost 1 base and 2 bases, in that order; junction bases with no gene match: 5. Germline CDR1 MNHEY, CDR2 SVGEGT. This CDR3 is 15 amino acids long. Written as DNA, the CDR3 is TGTGCCAGCAGTTACTTTGCGGGAGCGACCTACGAGCAGTACTTC. This translates into CASSYFAGATYEQYF.

The rearrangement links TRBV5-1 to TRBJ2-3; a weak D match, TRBD1 (6 bases). Trimming pared 7 bases from V and 2 bases from J, leaving 17 bases between. The CDR3 runs 15 residues. Germline CDR1 SGHRS, CDR2 YFSETQ. As DNA, the CDR3 is TGCGCCAGCGTAGAGGGGGTTGCAGACACAGATACGCAGTATTTT. Amino acids: CASVEGVADTDTQYF.

The rearrangement uses TRBV5-6 and TRBJ2-1, with a weak D call TRBD2 (6 bases). Germline V gene data show CDR1 as SGHDT and CDR2 as YYEEEE. V was shortened by 0 bases and J by 1 base, with 14 bases between the two germline ends. CDR3 length: 17 amino acids. The CDR3 nucleotides are TGTGCCAGCAGCTTGGCTGTAGGGACTGCGTCCTACAATGAGCAGTTCTTC. Translated: CASSLAVGTASYNEQFF. Full variable domain (outside the CDR3, taken from reference TRBV5-6 and TRBJ2-1): DAGVTQSPTHLIKTRGQQVTLRCSPKSGHDTVSWYQQALGQGPQFIFQYYEEEERQRGNFPDRFSGHQFPNYSSELNVNALLLGDSALYLCASSLAVGTASYNEQFFGPGTRLTVL.